This TCR beta chain stems from a study of blood T cell repertoires in COVID-19. In the authors' methods: Amplification from reference gene primers served as the basis for estimated nucleated cell counts. The table came from immunoSEQ multiplex PCR; TCRdb's copy has only in-frame clones and leaves some out. That table is the source of V, J and clone size, and D and trimming were worked out from the DNA. The sample lists 150,000 to 200,000 clones; 88% were seen once. The CDR3 is 13 amino acids. Trimming removed 5 bases from V and 5 bases from J, with 13 bases in between. CDR1 is MGHDK, CDR2 SYGVNS, per germline. Those enrolled, adults aged roughly 18 to 89 years, came from about two dozen US areas. Two negative PCRs, clearance, or symptom resolution were required of recovered Cohort 3 donors.

The sequenced sample was PBMCs or T cells enriched from blood (not recorded which). The J gene is TRBJ2-7, the V gene TRBV25-1; TRBD1 is a possible D gene (6 bases). This TCR was recovered from a woman aged 18-29 years who had recovered from COVID-19. The CDR3 here is CASSRAGVHEQYF. CDR3 nucleotide sequence: TGTGCCAGCAGTAGAGCAGGGGTCCACGAGCAGTACTTC.